The T cell receptor (beta chain) described here comes from a study of cytomegalovirus exposure and HLA in healthy donors. Of note for this clone: Its antigen is not known.

The CDR3 spans 14 residues. Unmatched junction bases numbered 7, after V lost 6 bases and J lost 4 bases. CDR1 and CDR2 from the germline V gene are LNHDA and SQIVND (reference sequence). The PCR used 60 Vbeta and 13 Jbeta primers. Some clones are missing from TCRdb's copy, which holds only in-frame ones; the method was immunoSEQ multiplex PCR. The sample contains 95,000 to 100,000 clones, approximately 80% of which appear only once. Points from the study as a whole: Available immune exposure information was restricted to CMV serostatus only. HLA-A and HLA-B allele assignments for most subjects were reportedly predicted accurately using TCR beta sequences.

The V gene is TRBV19, the J gene TRBJ2-3; 7 bases are shared with TRBD1. The sample was PBMCs. The source is a female donor in good health and CMV-seronegative. This CDR3 reads CASSTGTVSDTQYF. The CDR3 nucleotides are TGTGCCAGTAGCACCGGGACAGTGTCAGATACGCAGTATTTT.